This T cell receptor beta chain was sequenced during a study of blood T cell repertoires in COVID-19. Profiling relied on immunoSEQ multiplex PCR, and the TCRdb table lists in-frame clones only, not all of them. The top ten hold 5.5% to 7% of the sample, which has about 300,000 clones, 70% to 90% seen once. Germline CDR1 and CDR2: LGHDT and YNNKEL (reference sequence). With 6 bases removed from V and 1 base from J, the gap between germline ends came to 7 bases. The CDR3 spans 13 residues. With respect to this clone: This CDR3 is also generated by other DNA sequences in the sample.

The sequencing input was PBMCs or T cells enriched from blood (not recorded which). J is TRBJ1-3 and V is TRBV3-1 (or the pseudogene TRBV3-2); D not certain. The receptor's source is a woman aged 30 to 39 who had recovered from COVID-19. This CDR3 is CASSGGSGNTIYF. In nucleotides, the CDR3 is TGTGCCAGCAGTGGAGGGTCTGGAAACACCATATATTTT.